This note documents a single T cell receptor beta chain sequence. Its target is unknown. CDR3-region Arm-PCR and iRepertoire HTBI primers produced the TCR beta libraries. TCRdb reprocessed the multiplex PCR reads with MiXCR, giving one entry per CDR3 protein. This table has 350,000 to 450,000 distinct CDR3 sequences, less than 25% appearing once. Described time point: persistent/refractory GD, antithyroid drugs over 5 years with positive TRAb. PBMC-extracted RNA yielded the TCR library. Patients met American Thyroid Association criteria for Graves' disease. The patients included were those that came from an endocrinology department in Xi'an, China. The data stem from a study of regulatory T cells in long-lasting Graves disease. Overall study findings and caveats: Reduced TCR diversity was observed in persistent Graves' patients versus newly diagnosed patients.

V was clipped by 1 base and J by 0 bases, with 11 bases between them. Germline lookup yields CDR1 SGHRS and CDR2 YFSETQ. CDR3 length equals 16 residues. The input for sequencing was peripheral blood mononuclear cells (PBMCs), taken when the disease was refractory, from a patient treated with antithyroid drugs. This sequence was found in a female donor with Graves disease. V gene TRBV5-1 combines with J gene TRBJ1-3; D is ambiguous. The CDR3 region has the DNA TGCGCCAGCAGCTTGACTCCAGGCAGCTCTGGAAACACCATATATTTT. Its translation is CASSLTPGSSGNTIYF.